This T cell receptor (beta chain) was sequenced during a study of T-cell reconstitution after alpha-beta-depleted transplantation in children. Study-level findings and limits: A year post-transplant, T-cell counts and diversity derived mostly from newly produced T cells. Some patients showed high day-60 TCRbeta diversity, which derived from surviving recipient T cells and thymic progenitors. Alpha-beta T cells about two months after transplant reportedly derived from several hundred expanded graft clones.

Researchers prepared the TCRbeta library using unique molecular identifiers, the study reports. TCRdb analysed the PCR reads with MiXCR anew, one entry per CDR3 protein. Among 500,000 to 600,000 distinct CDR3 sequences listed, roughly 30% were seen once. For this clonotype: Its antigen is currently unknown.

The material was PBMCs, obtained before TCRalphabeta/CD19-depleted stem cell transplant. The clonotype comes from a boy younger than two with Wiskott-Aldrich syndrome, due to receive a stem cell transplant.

The CDR3 is CSAREAGRLKNIQYF. CDR3 in DNA: TGCAGTGCTAGGGAAGCGGGACGACTAAAAAACATTCAGTACTTC. The chain has TRBV20-1 and TRBJ2-4, with 7 positions matching TRBD2. The CDR3 runs to 15 residues. Losses at the gene ends were 3 bases for V and 4 bases for J; bases not matched to a gene: 9. Germline CDR1 is DFQATT and CDR2 is SNEGSKA (reference sequence).